This paragraph covers one T cell receptor beta chain sequence. Its antigen is as yet unknown. This specimen comes from a study of T cells in Graves' hyperthyroidism and ophthalmopathy. Uncontrolled infection, other autoimmune disease, pregnancy or lactation barred patients from enrollment. Fresh peripheral blood, approximately 10 ml, yielded the PBMCs. Study-wide points: Most thyroid clonotypes that were expanded above 0.001 also turned up in blood.

The CDR3 contains 15 residues. With 8 bases clipped from V and 8 bases from J, the junction kept 10 bases outside the gene matches. Germline V lookup: CDR1 SGHDT, CDR2 YYEEEE. Amplification of TCR beta CDR3 regions used RNA as the template. Primed by the HTBI set, a first-round RT-PCR was run on the TCR CDR3. MiXCR, run by TCRdb on the multiplex PCR reads, gives a single entry per CDR3 protein. The sample lists 410,000 or so distinct CDR3 sequences, roughly 14% seen once, with about 12% in the top ten. The TCR was taken from a man aged 18-30 years with Graves' ophthalmopathy. The sequenced sample consisted of blood. The genes are TRBV5-6 and TRBJ1-6; TRBD1 agrees at 10 bases. The CDR3 loop is CASSTGDRGYSPLHF. CDR3 nucleotides: TGTGCCAGTAGTACGGGGGACAGGGGCTATTCACCCCTCCACTTT.